The 31 T cell receptor beta chains listed next were all sequenced from one sample in a study of STAT3 mutations in large granular lymphocyte leukemia. Study-wide findings and caveats: In T-cell large granular lymphocyte leukemia, about half of patients showed multiple immunodominant subclonotypes.

TCRdb's table, derived via immunoSEQ multiplex PCR, lists solely in-frame clones and lacks some. The table has tens of thousands of clones, about 86% seen once. No antigen has been identified for these receptors. Specimen: peripheral blood mononuclear cells. These receptors all come from a man aged 55 to 70 with T-cell large granular lymphocyte leukemia. Some clones in this sample may be carry-over from other donors' samples.

This clone was detected a few times. Written as DNA, the CDR3 is TGTGCCAGCAGCCTGGGTGCGGGAAGGGTCCTAAACACTGAAGCTTTCTTT. This encodes CASSLGAGRVLNTEAFF. The rearrangement links TRBV5-4 to TRBJ1-1, with D uncertain. The germline gives CDR1 SGHNT, CDR2 YYREEE (reference sequence). Between the trimmed V and J ends, which lost 4 bases and 2 bases, there was a span of 21 bases. The CDR3 length is 17 residues. Combining the CDR3 with reference TRBV5-4 and TRBJ1-1 gives the whole variable domain ETGVTQSPTHLIKTRGQQVTLRCSSQSGHNTVSWYQQALGQGPQFIFQYYREEENGRGNFPPRFSGLQFPNYSSELNVNALELDDSALYLCASSLGAGRVLNTEAFFGQGTRLTVV.

V is TRBV6-1 and J is TRBJ1-2; D is perhaps TRBD1 (6 bases). With 6 bases removed from V and 4 bases from J, the gap between germline ends came to 12 bases. The germline V gene has CDR1 MNHNS and CDR2 SASEGT. CDR3 length: 13 amino acids. CDR3 sequence reads: CASRRGIAYGYTF. The CDR3 coding sequence is TGTGCCAGCAGGAGGGGGATAGCCTATGGCTACACCTTC.

J is TRBJ1-1 and V is TRBV7-2; D unresolved. The V end was cut by 2 bases, the J end by 0 bases, with 13 bases between. The CDR3 runs to 16 residues. Germline-derived CDR1 and CDR2 are SGHTA and FQGNSA. DNA for the CDR3: TGTGCCAGCAGCTTACCTGGTACGGTGATGAACACTGAAGCTTTCTTT. Protein product: CASSLPGTVMNTEAFF.

The chain has TRBV7-9 and TRBJ2-7, with 7 bases fitting TRBD1. Germline assignment: CDR1 SEHNR and CDR2 FQNEAQ (reference sequence). CDR3 size: 12 residues. V gave up 7 bases and J gave up 4 bases; unmatched junction bases: 4. CDR3 region: CASNRDSYEQYF. The CDR3 DNA follows: TGTGCCAGCAACCGGGACAGTTACGAGCAGTACTTC.

The chain uses TRBV19 and TRBJ2-2; 9 bases line up with TRBD2. CDR3 size: 16 residues. The germline gives CDR1 LNHDA, CDR2 SQIVND (reference sequence). V shed 7 bases, J shed 5 bases, and the junction held 11 bases outside the gene matches. CDR3 nucleotide sequence: TGTGCCAGTACCCTTTTTAGCGGGAGTAATACCGGGGAGCTGTTTTTT. Amino acid sequence: CASTLFSGSNTGELFF. Combining the CDR3 with reference TRBV19 and TRBJ2-2 gives the whole variable domain DGGITQSPKYLFRKEGQNVTLSCEQNLNHDAMYWYRQDPGQGLRLIYYSQIVNDFQKGDIAEGYSVSREKKESFPLTVTSAQKNPTAFYLCASTLFSGSNTGELFFGEGSRLTVL.

Regarding this clone: An end of the junction differs from the germline gene, which may be a read error. The V and J genes are TRBV7-7 and TRBJ2-5; a weak D match, TRBD2 (5 bases). The CDR3 has 15 residues. The germline V gene encodes CDR1 SSHAT and CDR2 FNYEAQ (reference sequence). The DNA for the CDR3 is TGTGCTAGCAGTCTCTATGCGGGTTTCCAAGAGACCCAGTACTTC. This gives the protein CASSLYAGFQETQYF.

The gene calls are TRBV6-5 and TRBJ1-4; D gene ambiguous. Germline V lookup: CDR1 MNHEY, CDR2 SVGAGI. V lost 6 bases and J lost 3, with 11 bases in between. This CDR3 comprises 14 residues. The CDR3 DNA sequence: TGTGCCAGCAGCGATGGGGTAGCTAATGAAAAACTGTTTTTT. Translation gives CASSDGVANEKLFF.

V is TRBV5-1 and J is TRBJ2-3; 8 nucleotides align to TRBD2. Germline assignment: CDR1 SGHRS and CDR2 YFSETQ. The J segment lost 5 bases and the V segment lost 0 bases, leaving 14 bases of the junction unmatched. This CDR3 is 18 amino acids long. In nucleotides, the CDR3 is TGCGCCAGCAGCTTGGAAGGGGCGGGAGGCGCCTATGGAGATACGCAGTATTTT. It is translated as CASSLEGAGGAYGDTQYF.

The chain is built from TRBV15 and TRBJ2-1; 11 nucleotides align to TRBD2. The V and J ends lost 0 bases and 3 bases, in that order; junction bases with no gene match: 10. The V gene's germline CDR1 is LNHNV and CDR2 YYDKDF (reference sequence). The CDR3 totals 19 residues. CDR3 protein: CATSRDPRSGRAHYNEQFF. The CDR3 DNA reads TGTGCCACCAGCAGAGATCCCCGTAGCGGGAGGGCTCACTACAATGAGCAGTTCTTC.

V and J are TRBV2 and TRBJ2-1; 8 bases are a match to TRBD1. This CDR3 comprises 12 residues. Germline lookup yields CDR1 SNHLY and CDR2 FYNNEI. The trim removed 6 bases at V and 9 bases at J, leaving 4 bases unmatched. CDR3 loop: CASRGTGSEQFF. The CDR3 DNA is TGTGCCAGCAGAGGGACAGGTAGTGAGCAGTTCTTC.

This chain uses TRBV7-2 with TRBJ2-7; D is possibly TRBD2 (6 bases). Looked up from germline, CDR1 is SGHTA and CDR2 is FQGNSA. The ends were cut back, 3 bases at V and 6 bases at J, with 12 bases in the middle. This CDR3 is built from 13 residues. The CDR3 coding sequence is TGTGCCAGCAGCTTGACAGTGGGGGGCGAGCAGTACTTC. The encoded protein is CASSLTVGGEQYF.

This chain joins TRBV18 and TRBJ2-1; 11 bases are shared with TRBD2. J was trimmed by 5 bases and V by 6 bases; bases with no gene match: 6. The CDR3 loop spans 15 amino acids. CDR1 is KGHSH, CDR2 LQKENI, per germline. CDR3: CASSGTSGGNNEQFF. The CDR3 nucleotides read TGTGCCAGCTCCGGGACTAGCGGAGGCAACAATGAGCAGTTCTTC.

The rearrangement joins TRBV18 to TRBJ2-7; D possibly corresponds to TRBD1 (5 bases). The germline V and J ends were trimmed by 0 bases and 3 bases, with 12 bases remaining between them. Germline V lookup: CDR1 KGHSH, CDR2 LQKENI. The length of the CDR3 is 15 residues. The CDR3 DNA reads TGTGCCAGCTCACCACCAATCGGCAGGGACTACGAGCAGTACTTC. Its translation is CASSPPIGRDYEQYF.

V usage is TRBV28 and J usage is TRBJ1-5; 7 bases line up with TRBD1. Trimming took 6 bases from V and 7 from J; bases not matched to a gene: 12. Germline CDR1 and CDR2: MDHEN and SYDVKM. The CDR3 has 15 amino acids. For the CDR3, the DNA is TGTGCCAGCAGACCTAGGGACAGCCTAGGACAGCCCCAGCATTTT. Encoded protein: CASRPRDSLGQPQHF.

The CDR3 sequence is CASSSLRSYNEQFF. The CDR3 nucleotides read TGTGCCAGCAGCTCTCTACGATCCTACAATGAGCAGTTCTTC. The gene calls are TRBV11-2 and TRBJ2-1, with no clear D. This CDR3 contains 14 residues. V was shortened by 4 bases and J by 1 base, with 8 bases between the two germline ends. CDR1 SGHAT and CDR2 FQNNGV come from the germline V gene. Together with reference TRBV11-2 and TRBJ2-1, the CDR3 gives the full variable domain: EAGVAQSPRYKIIEKRQSVAFWCNPISGHATLYWYQQILGQGPKLLIQFQNNGVVDDSQLPKDRFSAERLKGVDSTLKIQPAKLEDSAVYLCASSSLRSYNEQFFGPGTRLTVL.

V is TRBV4-3 and J is TRBJ2-3; either TRBD1 or TRBD2 may fit D (5 bases each). Germline V gene sequence: CDR1 LGHNA, CDR2 YSLEER. V lost 1 base and J lost 4, with 9 bases in between. The CDR3 sequence is 14 residues long. CDR3 DNA: TGCGCCAGCAGCCAAGGAGGGGCCCCAGATACGCAGTATTTT. This codes for CASSQGGAPDTQYF.

This chain connects TRBV30 to TRBJ1-1; D is possibly TRBD1 (6 bases). Trimming shortened V by 3 bases and J by 1 base, and 12 bases separated the two germline ends. The CDR3 length is 14 residues. Germline V gene lookup returns CDR1 GTSNPN and CDR2 SVGIG (reference sequence). CDR3 sequence: CAWSPDRRNTEAFF. The DNA of the CDR3 is TGTGCCTGGAGCCCTGACAGGAGGAACACTGAAGCTTTCTTT. The variable domain in full, with the rest retrieved from reference TRBV30 and TRBJ1-1, is SQTIHQWPATLVQPVGSPLSLECTVEGTSNPNLYWYRQAAGRGLQLLFYSVGIGQISSEVPQNLSASRPQDRQFILSSKKLLLSDSGFYLCAWSPDRRNTEAFFGQGTRLTVV.

This chain connects TRBV27 to TRBJ2-7; no clear D gene. There are 14 residues in the CDR3. Looked up from germline, CDR1 is MNHEY and CDR2 is SMNVEV (reference sequence). The V and J ends lost 5 bases and 5 bases respectively, with 16 bases between them. The CDR3 protein is CASSPGRSGDEQYF. Here the CDR3 DNA reads TGTGCCAGCAGTCCTGGGCGGTCTGGCGACGAGCAGTACTTC.

The chain links TRBV5-1 to TRBJ2-3; 9 bases map to TRBD2. The V gene end was trimmed by 0 bases and the J gene end by 0 bases; junction bases not matched to a gene: 11. The CDR3 consists of 19 residues. The germline V gene encodes CDR1 SGHRS and CDR2 YFSETQ. The CDR3 DNA is TGCGCCAGCAGCTTGGGACCTTTTAGCGGGAGTGGGAGCACAGATACGCAGTATTTT. Translation gives CASSLGPFSGSGSTDTQYF.

V usage is TRBV18 and J usage is TRBJ1-4; unclear D gene. CDR1 is KGHSH, CDR2 LQKENI, per germline. There are 13 residues in the CDR3. With 1 base removed from V and 8 bases from J, the gap between germline ends came to 8 bases. The CDR3 is CASSPLGYEKLFF. CDR3 sequence (DNA): TGTGCCAGCTCACCACTGGGGTACGAAAAACTGTTTTTT.

This CDR3 reads CASSFGGELMNQPQHF. The CDR3 DNA sequence: TGTGCCAGCAGCTTCGGGGGGGAGTTGATGAATCAGCCCCAGCATTTT. The genes are TRBV7-2 and TRBJ1-5; D might be TRBD1 (5 bases). The CDR3 loop spans 16 amino acids. Germline V gene lookup returns CDR1 SGHTA and CDR2 FQGNSA. V dropped 3 bases and J dropped 4 bases, with 16 bases sitting between them.

This chain joins TRBV18 and TRBJ2-3; TRBD2 agrees at 9 bases. The V gene's germline CDR1 is KGHSH and CDR2 LQKENI. The CDR3 sequence is 15 residues long. Unmatched junction bases numbered 4, after V lost 2 bases and J lost 4 bases. CDR3 DNA: TGTGCCAGCTCACCAGAGCCTAGCGGGGCAGATACGCAGTATTTT. Translation gives CASSPEPSGADTQYF.

This chain connects TRBV2 to TRBJ2-7, with D perhaps matching TRBD1 or TRBD2 (5 bases each). There are 14 residues in the CDR3. Germline values: CDR1 SNHLY, CDR2 FYNNEI. Trimming took off 10 bases at V and 5 bases at J, with 21 bases between the two ends. CDR3 in amino acids: CATDAARDAHEQYF. CDR3 DNA sequence: TGTGCCACTGATGCCGCTCGGGACGCCCACGAGCAGTACTTC.

This chain uses TRBV5-1 with TRBJ1-1; D is ambiguous. The CDR3 runs to 11 residues. CDR1 SGHRS and CDR2 YFSETQ come from the germline V gene. V lost 0 bases and J lost 8, with 5 bases in between. CDR3 sequence: CASSLEGEAFF. In nucleotides, the CDR3 is TGCGCCAGCAGCTTGGAGGGAGAAGCTTTCTTT.

The genes are TRBV7-8 and TRBJ2-7, with 7 bases aligning to TRBD1. Trimming took 5 bases from V and 3 from J; bases not matched to a gene: 7. Looked up from germline, CDR1 is SGHVS and CDR2 is FQNEAQ. The CDR3 covers 14 residues. This CDR3 reads CASSRVGQNYEQYF. In DNA form, the CDR3 reads TGTGCCAGCAGCAGAGTGGGACAGAACTACGAGCAGTACTTC. Variable domain in full (rest from reference TRBV7-8 and TRBJ2-7): GAGVSQSPRYKVAKRGQDVALRCDPISGHVSLFWYQQALGQGPEFLTYFQNEAQLDKSGLPSDRFFAERPEGSVSTLKIQRTQQEDSAVYLCASSRVGQNYEQYFGPGTRLTVT.

This clone has just one count. V usage is TRBV10-3 and J usage is TRBJ2-3; D tentatively fits TRBD1 or TRBD2 (5 bases each). Germline CDR1 and CDR2: ENHRY and SYGVKD. Trimming removed 7 bases at V and 2 bases at J, with 13 bases between. The CDR3 consists of 14 residues. The DNA of the CDR3 is TGTGCCATCACACAATCGGGGCCCACAGATACGCAGTATTTT. Its translation: CAITQSGPTDTQYF.

J is TRBJ1-5 and V is TRBV14; TRBD1 matches 7 bases. V lost 0 bases, J lost 6 bases, and 5 bases stayed unmatched. Per the germline V gene, CDR1 is SGHDN and CDR2 is FVKESK. The CDR3 sequence is 15 residues long. CDR3 loop: CASSQDVGGLQPQHF. The DNA of the CDR3 is TGTGCCAGCAGCCAAGATGTAGGGGGCCTTCAGCCCCAGCATTTT.

The chain carries TRBV5-5 and TRBJ2-1; D not resolved. Germline values: CDR1 SGHKS, CDR2 YYEKEE (reference sequence). Trimming removed 4 bases at V and 0 bases at J, with 11 bases between. The CDR3 is made up of 15 amino acids. The CDR3 is CASSTQRSSYNEQFF. CDR3 nucleotides: TGTGCCAGCAGCACACAGCGTAGCTCCTACAATGAGCAGTTCTTC.

This clone was picked up one time. This rearrangement joins TRBV4-1 to TRBJ1-2; D not certain. This CDR3 has 12 amino acids. The V gene lost 2 bases and the J gene lost 8 bases, with 9 bases spanning the gap. CDR1 is MGHRA and CDR2 is YSYEKL in the germline V gene. For the CDR3, the DNA is TGCGCCAGCAGCCAACGGGCCTCCGGCTACACCTTC. Translation: CASSQRASGYTF.

This chain's CDR3 is CASSRLDGASYEQYF. CDR3 DNA: TGCGCCAGCAGCCGACTAGACGGCGCCTCCTACGAGCAGTACTTC. V usage is TRBV5-1 and J usage is TRBJ2-7, with D maybe TRBD2 (6 bases). The CDR3 length is 15 residues. Germline loops: CDR1 SGHRS, CDR2 YFSETQ. The V gene lost 4 bases and the J gene lost 0 bases, with 14 bases spanning the gap.

The V and J genes are TRBV19 and TRBJ1-6, with a weak D call TRBD1 (6 bases). The CDR3 length is 15 residues. The V gene's germline CDR1 is LNHDA and CDR2 SQIVND (reference sequence). Trimming cost V 4 bases and J 9 bases, with 16 bases left between them. The CDR3, as DNA: TGTGCCAGTAGTACCTCGACAGGAGCGGTTTCACCCCTCCACTTT. Protein sequence: CASSTSTGAVSPLHF.